The 17 T cell receptor beta chains below all came from one sample that was sequenced in a study of immune evolution from preneoplasia to lung adenocarcinoma (dated by TCRdb to 2020 to 2022). The library came from the immunoSEQ multiplex PCR assay. Drawn from immuneACCESS, this table holds only the in-frame rearrangements with V and J called that TCRdb kept. Clones are partly lost; checked studies trace under half to an unresolved V gene and leave the rest unexplained. The table for this sample lists 1,700 or so clones; approximately 80% of them were counted only once. Roughly 15% of the sample goes to the ten largest clones. Material: FFPE atypical adenomatous hyperplasia tissue from the lung. The sample's cell subset or site, from its label and the paper: atypical adenomatous hyperplasia (AAH), lung preneoplasia. These TCRs come from a person aged 70 to 85 with lung adenocarcinoma.

As for this clone: This CDR3 is also generated by other DNA sequences in the sample. V usage is TRBV5-6 and J usage is TRBJ1-4; TRBD1 might be the D (5 bases). Germline values: CDR1 SGHDT, CDR2 YYEEEE. The CDR3 runs to 15 residues. Trimming took 1 base from V and 3 from J, leaving 10 bases between them. CDR3 residues: CASSLLTGANEKLFF. In DNA form, the CDR3 reads TGTGCCAGCAGCTTGTTGACGGGGGCTAATGAAAAACTGTTTTTT. The whole variable domain, remainder taken from reference TRBV5-6 and TRBJ1-4, is DAGVTQSPTHLIKTRGQQVTLRCSPKSGHDTVSWYQQALGQGPQFIFQYYEEEERQRGNFPDRFSGHQFPNYSSELNVNALLLGDSALYLCASSLLTGANEKLFFGSGTQLSVL.

This chain links TRBV7-2 with TRBJ2-1, with D perhaps TRBD2 (6 bases). The CDR3 consists of 13 residues. The V gene lost 5 bases and the J gene lost 9 bases, with 14 bases spanning the gap. CDR1 is SGHTA and CDR2 is FQGNSA in the germline V gene. CDR3 region: CASSHRRGTEQFF. Here the CDR3 DNA reads TGTGCCAGCAGCCATAGGAGGGGCACTGAGCAGTTCTTC. The whole variable domain, remainder taken from reference TRBV7-2 and TRBJ2-1, is GAGVSQSPSNKVTEKGKDVELRCDPISGHTALYWYRQSLGQGLEFLIYFQGNSAPDKSGLPSDRFSAERTGGSVSTLTIQRTQQEDSAVYLCASSHRRGTEQFFGPGTRLTVL.

This clone has a single count. The chain is built from TRBV28 and TRBJ1-5; 7 nucleotides agree with TRBD1. The germline V gene has CDR1 MDHEN and CDR2 SYDVKM. The CDR3 consists of 16 residues. Trimming removed 7 bases from V and 2 bases from J; junction bases left unmatched: 11. The CDR3 sequence is CASKPPGDSGNQPQHF. In DNA, the CDR3 is TGTGCCAGCAAGCCCCCCGGGGACAGCGGCAATCAGCCCCAGCATTTT.

The V and J genes are TRBV11-3 and TRBJ2-1; perhaps D is TRBD1 or TRBD2 (7 bases each). Trimming shortened V by 5 bases and J by 0 bases, and 14 bases separated the two germline ends. This CDR3 region has 16 residues. Germline V gene lookup returns CDR1 SGHNT and CDR2 YENEEA. CDR3: CASSLTGRASYNEQFF. The DNA of the CDR3 is TGTGCCAGCAGCCTGACAGGGAGGGCCTCCTACAATGAGCAGTTCTTC.

The chain has TRBV25-1 and TRBJ1-2; D uncertain. V lost 5 bases and J lost 0, with 7 bases in between. Germline V gene lookup returns CDR1 MGHDK and CDR2 SYGVNS. This CDR3 comprises 13 residues. CDR3 nucleotides: TGTGCCAGCAGTCCCGGGACTAACTATGGCTACACCTTC. This translates into CASSPGTNYGYTF.

The chain joins TRBV6-1 to TRBJ1-2; D not certain. CDR1 is MNHNS, CDR2 SASEGT, per germline. Trimming left V 1 base short and J 2 bases short, with 5 bases between. There are 13 residues in the CDR3. The CDR3 DNA sequence: TGTGCCAGCAGTGAAGTTGGCAACTATGGCTACACCTTC. The encoded protein is CASSEVGNYGYTF.

The chain is built from TRBV2 and TRBJ2-1; 8 nucleotides align to TRBD2. The CDR3 loop spans 13 amino acids. Germline loops: CDR1 SNHLY, CDR2 FYNNEI. Germline trimming cut 7 bases from V and 7 bases from J; bases unmatched to any gene: 6. The CDR3 protein is CASTRREGNEQFF. The CDR3 nucleotides read TGTGCCAGCACCCGCCGGGAGGGGAATGAGCAGTTCTTC.

The chain is built from TRBV27 and TRBJ1-1; 8 bases match TRBD1. This CDR3 contains 18 residues. V lost 2 bases and J lost 3; bases outside the gene matches: 14. CDR1 and CDR2 from the germline V gene are MNHEY and SMNVEV (reference sequence). The CDR3 sequence is CASSLRGRGRGHDTEAFF. The CDR3 coding sequence is TGTGCCAGCAGTTTAAGGGGGCGGGGCAGGGGGCATGACACTGAAGCTTTCTTT.

This chain joins TRBV10-1 and TRBJ2-7; 10 bases agree with TRBD1. With 6 bases clipped from V and 5 bases from J, the junction kept 1 base outside the gene matches. Germline CDR1 is WNHNN and CDR2 is SYGVQD (reference sequence). This CDR3 is 12 amino acids long. The CDR3, as DNA: TGCGCCAGCAGAGGGACAGGGGACGAGCAGTACTTC. Encoded protein: CASRGTGDEQYF.

The J gene is TRBJ1-2, the V gene TRBV5-1; D possibly corresponds to TRBD1 (6 bases). Trimming shortened V by 0 bases and J by 4 bases, and 19 bases separated the two germline ends. Germline CDR1 and CDR2: SGHRS and YFSETQ. The CDR3 extends over 17 amino acids. The CDR3 sequence: CASSLATGRELLYGYTF. In nucleotides, the CDR3 is TGCGCCAGCAGCTTGGCAACAGGGAGGGAACTACTCTATGGCTACACCTTC. Based on the CDR3 plus reference TRBV5-1 and TRBJ1-2, the full variable domain is KAGVTQTPRYLIKTRGQQVTLSCSPISGHRSVSWYQQTPGQGLQFLFEYFSETQRNKGNFPGRFSGRQFSNSRSEMNVSTLELGDSALYLCASSLATGRELLYGYTFGSGTRLTVV.

This clone was observed once. The CDR3 region is CSAGGTYEQYF. CDR3 nucleotide sequence: TGCAGTGCTGGGGGGACCTACGAGCAGTACTTC. This rearrangement joins TRBV20-1 to TRBJ2-7; D possibly corresponds to TRBD2 (6 bases). The CDR3 consists of 11 residues. The V end was cut by 5 bases, the J end by 2 bases, with 7 bases between. The germline CDR1 and CDR2 sequences are DFQATT and SNEGSKA (reference sequence).

This rearrangement joins TRBV7-9 to TRBJ1-1; 8 positions match TRBD1. The CDR3 totals 13 residues. Germline CDR1 SEHNR, CDR2 FQNEAQ (reference sequence). J gave up 4 bases and V 4 bases, and 2 bases lay outside the gene matches. CDR3 sequence (DNA): TGTGCCAGCAGCTGGACAGGGACCACTGAAGCTTTCTTT. As protein: CASSWTGTTEAFF.

The chain carries TRBV15 and TRBJ2-7, with 8 bases matching TRBD2. This CDR3 region has 13 residues. Germline-derived CDR1 and CDR2 are LNHNV and YYDKDF (reference sequence). V shed 5 bases and J 3 bases; nucleotides not matched to a gene: 3. The CDR3 loop is CATSGTRGYEQYF. The CDR3 coding sequence is TGTGCCACCAGCGGGACTAGGGGCTACGAGCAGTACTTC.

The genes are TRBV7-2 and TRBJ2-7; D call uncertain. The CDR3 sequence is 15 residues long. Germline-derived CDR1 and CDR2 are SGHTA and FQGNSA. Trimming stripped 1 base from V and 3 bases from J, with 13 bases between. The DNA for the CDR3 is TGTGCCAGCAGCTTAGGCACCCCTCACGTCTACGAGCAGTACTTC. Encoded protein: CASSLGTPHVYEQYF. The full variable domain, completed using reference TRBV7-2 and TRBJ2-7, is GAGVSQSPSNKVTEKGKDVELRCDPISGHTALYWYRQSLGQGLEFLIYFQGNSAPDKSGLPSDRFSAERTGGSVSTLTIQRTQQEDSAVYLCASSLGTPHVYEQYFGPGTRLTVT.

CDR3 residues: CASSLAGAGTNTEAFF. In DNA, the CDR3 is TGTGCCAGCAGCTTGGCAGGGGCCGGGACGAACACTGAAGCTTTCTTT. The chain carries TRBV5-5 and TRBJ1-1; weak D call: TRBD1 (6 bases). V was trimmed by 0 bases and J by 1 base, leaving 13 bases between them. The CDR3 is 16 amino acids. The germline V gene encodes CDR1 SGHKS and CDR2 YYEKEE (reference sequence).

The sample holds a few counts of this clone. The DNA of the CDR3 is TGTGCCAGCAGTTCAACTACGGCAGGTTACAATGAGCAGTTCTTC. Translated, it gives CASSSTTAGYNEQFF. V gene TRBV25-1 combines with J gene TRBJ2-1; D is uncertain. The CDR3 has 15 amino acids. The ends were cut back, 5 bases at V and 4 bases at J, with 15 bases in the middle. Germline CDR1 and CDR2: MGHDK and SYGVNS.

This chain uses TRBV7-2 with TRBJ1-1; no firm D call. Germline lookup yields CDR1 SGHTA and CDR2 FQGNSA. The CDR3 length is 13 residues. V was shortened by 5 bases and J by 1 base, with 8 bases between the two germline ends. Written as DNA, the CDR3 is TGTGCCAGCAGCAAAGGGCCGAACACTGAAGCTTTCTTT. Encoded protein: CASSKGPNTEAFF.